This T cell receptor (beta chain) was recovered during a study of blood T cell repertoires in COVID-19. Profiling relied on immunoSEQ multiplex PCR, and the TCRdb table lists in-frame clones only, not all of them. The table lists about 170,000 clones, roughly four fifths of them singletons. V gave up 5 bases and J gave up 4 bases; unmatched junction bases: 5. This CDR3 region has 14 residues. Germline loops: CDR1 MNHNY, CDR2 SVGAGI (reference sequence). The sequenced sample was peripheral blood. The J gene is TRBJ1-3, the V gene TRBV6-6; 7 positions match TRBD1. This receptor was identified in an elderly woman with acute or convalescent COVID-19. In nucleotides, the CDR3 is TGTGCCAGCAGTATAGGGACAGCCGGAAACACCATATATTTT. Translation: CASSIGTAGNTIYF.